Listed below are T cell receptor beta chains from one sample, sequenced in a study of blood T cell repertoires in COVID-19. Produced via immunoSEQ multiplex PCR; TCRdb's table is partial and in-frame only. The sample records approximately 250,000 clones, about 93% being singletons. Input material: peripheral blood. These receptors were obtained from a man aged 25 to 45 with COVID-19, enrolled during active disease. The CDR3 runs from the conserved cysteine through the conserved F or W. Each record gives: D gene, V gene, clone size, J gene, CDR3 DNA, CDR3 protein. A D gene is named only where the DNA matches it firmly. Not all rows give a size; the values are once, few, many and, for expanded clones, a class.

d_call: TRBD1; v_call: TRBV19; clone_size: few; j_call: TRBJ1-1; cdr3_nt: TGTGCCAGCGGATTCAGTGACAGGGGAAGGAACACTGAAGCTTTCTTT; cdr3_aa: CASGFSDRGRNTEAFF
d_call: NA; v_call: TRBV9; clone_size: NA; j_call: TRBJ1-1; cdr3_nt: TGTGCCAGCAGCGTAATGCAGGGAGGGACTGAAGCTTTCTTT; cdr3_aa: CASSVMQGGTEAFF
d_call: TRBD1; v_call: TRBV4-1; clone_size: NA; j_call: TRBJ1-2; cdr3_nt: TGCGCCAGCAGCCAGATTAGGGGGCCGGGGGCGGATGGCTACACCTTC; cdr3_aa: CASSQIRGPGADGYTF
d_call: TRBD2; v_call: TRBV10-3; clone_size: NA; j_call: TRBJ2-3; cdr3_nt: TGTGCCATCAGTGAGAGCGGGGGGGCCCCAGATACGCAGTATTTT; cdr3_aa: CAISESGGAPDTQYF
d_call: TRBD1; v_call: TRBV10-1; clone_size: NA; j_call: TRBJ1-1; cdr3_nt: TGCGCCAGCAGTACCGGACAGGGTGGAACTGAAGCTTTCTTT; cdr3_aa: CASSTGQGGTEAFF
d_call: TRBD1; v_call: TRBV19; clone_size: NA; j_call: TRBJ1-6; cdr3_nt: TGTGCCAGTAGTAAATCCATGACAGGGCTTAATTCACCCCTCCACTTT; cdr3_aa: CASSKSMTGLNSPLHF
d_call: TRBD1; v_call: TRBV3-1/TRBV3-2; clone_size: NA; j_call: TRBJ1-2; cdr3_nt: TGTGCCAGCAGCCAAGATAGAGGGACAGCGGCTGTAGATGGCTACACCTTC; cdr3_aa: CASSQDRGTAAVDGYTF
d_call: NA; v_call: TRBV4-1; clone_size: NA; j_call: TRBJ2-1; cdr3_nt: TGCGCCAGCAGCCAAGGGAGGGGCGGGAATGAGCAGTTCTTC; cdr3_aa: CASSQGRGGNEQFF
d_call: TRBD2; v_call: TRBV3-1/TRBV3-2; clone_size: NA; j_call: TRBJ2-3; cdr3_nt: TGTGCCAGCAGCCAACTCGGGGTCCTAGCGGGGGGTAAAAACACAGATACGCAGTATTTT; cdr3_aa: CASSQLGVLAGGKNTDTQYF
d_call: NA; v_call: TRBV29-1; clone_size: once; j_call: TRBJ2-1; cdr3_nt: TGCAGCCTCGCCCAGGGTCCCTACAATGAGCAGTTCTTC; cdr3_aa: CSLAQGPYNEQFF
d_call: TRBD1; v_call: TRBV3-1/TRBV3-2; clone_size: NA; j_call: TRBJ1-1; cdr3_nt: TGTGCCAGCAGCCGGAAATTTGGGACAGGGAGGAGCACTGAAGCTTTCTTT; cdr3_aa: CASSRKFGTGRSTEAFF
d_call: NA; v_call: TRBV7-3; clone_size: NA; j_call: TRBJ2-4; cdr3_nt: TGTGCCAGCAGCTTAAGGCCGACAGCCCGCGAAAACATTCAGTACTTC; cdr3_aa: CASSLRPTARENIQYF
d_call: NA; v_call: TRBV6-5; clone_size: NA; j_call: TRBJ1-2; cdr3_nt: TGTGCCAGCACCCCTGAAGGGGGTAACTATGGCTACACCTTC; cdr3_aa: CASTPEGGNYGYTF
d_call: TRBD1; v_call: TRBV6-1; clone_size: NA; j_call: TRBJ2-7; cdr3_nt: TGTGCCAGCAGTGACCCCGACAGGGGCGACTACGAGCAGTACTTC; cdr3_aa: CASSDPDRGDYEQYF
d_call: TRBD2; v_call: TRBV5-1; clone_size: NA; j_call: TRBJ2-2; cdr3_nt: TGCGCCAGCAGCTTGGATGGCGGGGGGGCCGTCGGGGAGCTGTTTTTT; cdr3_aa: CASSLDGGGAVGELFF
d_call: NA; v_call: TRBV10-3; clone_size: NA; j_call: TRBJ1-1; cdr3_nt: TGTGCCATCAGGACGACAGCGATGAACACTGAAGCTTTCTTT; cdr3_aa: CAIRTTAMNTEAFF
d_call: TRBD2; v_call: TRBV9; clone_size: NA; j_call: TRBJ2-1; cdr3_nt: TGTGCCAGCAGCGTAGCTGCGGCTAGCGGGGGGGCCGGCTACAATGAGCAGTTCTTC; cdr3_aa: CASSVAAASGGAGYNEQFF
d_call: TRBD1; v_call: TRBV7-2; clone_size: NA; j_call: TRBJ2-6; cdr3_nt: TGTGCCAGCAGCCCAACCCCGGGACAGGCCATCTCTGGGGCCAACGTCCTGACTTTC; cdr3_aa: CASSPTPGQAISGANVLTF
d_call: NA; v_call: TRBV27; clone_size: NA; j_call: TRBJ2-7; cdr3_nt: TGTGCCAGCAGTTTCGGGGTTAACTACGAGCAGTACTTC; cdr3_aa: CASSFGVNYEQYF
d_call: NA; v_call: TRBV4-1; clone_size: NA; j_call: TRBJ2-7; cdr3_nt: TGCGCCAGCAGCCAAGAACAGGTAGCCTACGAGCAGTACTTC; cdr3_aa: CASSQEQVAYEQYF
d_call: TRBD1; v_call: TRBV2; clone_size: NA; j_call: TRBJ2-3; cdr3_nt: TGTGCCAGCACCGACAGGGGGAATACGCAGTATTTT; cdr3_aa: CASTDRGNTQYF
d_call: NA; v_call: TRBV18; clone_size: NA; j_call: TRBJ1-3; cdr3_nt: TGTGCCAGCTCACTCGACAGTAATGGAAACACCATATATTTT; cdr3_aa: CASSLDSNGNTIYF
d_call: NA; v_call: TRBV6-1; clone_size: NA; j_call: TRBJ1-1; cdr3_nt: TGTGCCAGCAGTGAATCCTCCGACACTGAAGCTTTCTTT; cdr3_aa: CASSESSDTEAFF
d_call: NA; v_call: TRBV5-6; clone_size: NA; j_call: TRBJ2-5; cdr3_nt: TGTGCCAGCAGCGGATCAGGCTTCCGGGAGACCCAGTACTTC; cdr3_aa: CASSGSGFRETQYF
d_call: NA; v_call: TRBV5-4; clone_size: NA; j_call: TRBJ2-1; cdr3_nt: TGTGCCAGCAGCTTGCCTAACGATGAGCAGTTCTTC; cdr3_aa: CASSLPNDEQFF
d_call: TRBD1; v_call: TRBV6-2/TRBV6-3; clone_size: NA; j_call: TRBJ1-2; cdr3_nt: TGTGCCAGCAGCCGACCGGGACAGAGAATTTATGGCTACACCTTC; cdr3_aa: CASSRPGQRIYGYTF
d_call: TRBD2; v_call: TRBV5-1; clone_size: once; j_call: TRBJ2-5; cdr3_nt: TGCGCCAGCCGCGGGGGGCGTTTACAAGAGACCCAGTACTTC; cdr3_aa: CASRGGRLQETQYF
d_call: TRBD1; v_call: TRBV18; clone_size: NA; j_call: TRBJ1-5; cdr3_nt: TGTGCCAGCTCACCACAGGGGGCCAATCAGCCCCAGCATTTT; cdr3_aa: CASSPQGANQPQHF
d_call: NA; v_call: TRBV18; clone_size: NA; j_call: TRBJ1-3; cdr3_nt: TGTGCCAGCTCACCATCGCGGGGTGGCTTTGGAAACACCATATATTTT; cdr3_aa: CASSPSRGGFGNTIYF
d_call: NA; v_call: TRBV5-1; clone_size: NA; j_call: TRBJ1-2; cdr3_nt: TGCGCCAGCAGCTTGGCTCTGTCAGGGGTCTCCTATGGCTACACCTTC; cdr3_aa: CASSLALSGVSYGYTF
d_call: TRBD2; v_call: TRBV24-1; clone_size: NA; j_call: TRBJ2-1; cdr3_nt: TGTGCCACCAGTGACCGTTGGACTAGCAAGCAGTTCTTC; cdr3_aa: CATSDRWTSKQFF
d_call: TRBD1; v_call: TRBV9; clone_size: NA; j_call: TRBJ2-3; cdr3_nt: TGTGCCAGCAGCTCTCGGGACAGGCATTCAGATACGCAGTATTTT; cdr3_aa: CASSSRDRHSDTQYF
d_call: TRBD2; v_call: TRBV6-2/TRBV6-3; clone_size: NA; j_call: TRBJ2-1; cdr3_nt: TGTGCCAGCAGTGACCAGCGGGGGGGATACAATGAGCAGTTCTTC; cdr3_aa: CASSDQRGGYNEQFF
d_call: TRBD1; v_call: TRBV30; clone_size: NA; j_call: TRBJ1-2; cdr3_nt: TGTGCCTGGAGCTCTACAGGGGGTGGCTACACCTTC; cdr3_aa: CAWSSTGGGYTF
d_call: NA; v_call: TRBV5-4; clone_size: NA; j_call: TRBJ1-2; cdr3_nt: TGTGCCAGCAGCCCGGGGGAGGGCTATGGCTACACCTTC; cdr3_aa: CASSPGEGYGYTF
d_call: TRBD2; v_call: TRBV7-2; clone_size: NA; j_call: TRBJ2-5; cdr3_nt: TGTGCCAGCAGCTCGCCTGGCGGGGGAATTCAAGAGACCCAGTACTTC; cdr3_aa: CASSSPGGGIQETQYF
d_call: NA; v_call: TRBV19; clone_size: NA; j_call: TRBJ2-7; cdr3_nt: TGTGCCAGTAGATCGGCCTACGAGCAGTACTTC; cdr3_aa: CASRSAYEQYF
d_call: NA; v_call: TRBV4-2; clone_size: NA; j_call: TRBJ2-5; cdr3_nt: TGTGCCAGCAGCCAAGGCGCCCAGGGGGAGACCCAGTACTTC; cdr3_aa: CASSQGAQGETQYF
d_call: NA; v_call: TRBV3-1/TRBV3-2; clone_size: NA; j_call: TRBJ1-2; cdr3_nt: TGTGCCAGCAGCCAAGTTGGGCACTATGGCTACACCTTC; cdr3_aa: CASSQVGHYGYTF
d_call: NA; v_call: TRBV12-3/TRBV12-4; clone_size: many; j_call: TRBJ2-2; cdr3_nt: TGTGCCAGCAGACGCACTAGTCTCGGGGAGCTGTTTTTT; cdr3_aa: CASRRTSLGELFF
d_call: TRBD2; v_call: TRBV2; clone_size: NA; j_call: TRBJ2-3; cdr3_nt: TGTGCCAGCAGCCGACCGGGACTAGCGGGGGGGCTCGCTGACACAGATACGCAGTATTTT; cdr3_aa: CASSRPGLAGGLADTDTQYF
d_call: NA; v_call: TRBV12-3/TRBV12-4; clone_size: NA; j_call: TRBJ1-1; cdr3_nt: TGTGCCAGCAGTTTCGGCAGGGCCGGTGAAGCTTTCTTT; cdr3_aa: CASSFGRAGEAFF
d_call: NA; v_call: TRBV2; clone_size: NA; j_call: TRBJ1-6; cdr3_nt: TGTGCCAGCAGTGGGCAGGGCCCCCATAATTCACCCCTCCACTTT; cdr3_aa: CASSGQGPHNSPLHF
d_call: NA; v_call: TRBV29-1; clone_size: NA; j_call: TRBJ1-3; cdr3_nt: TGCAGCGTTGTAAACAGGGCTGGAAACACCATATATTTT; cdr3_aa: CSVVNRAGNTIYF
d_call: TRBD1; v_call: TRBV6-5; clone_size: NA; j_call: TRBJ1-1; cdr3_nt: TGTGCCAGCAGCCTCGGACAGGGTGAAGCTTTCTTT; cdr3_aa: CASSLGQGEAFF
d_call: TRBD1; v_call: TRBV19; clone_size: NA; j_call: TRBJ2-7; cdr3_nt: TGTGCCAGTAGTATATCCGGGACAGGGGGTTTCTACGAGCAGTACTTC; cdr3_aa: CASSISGTGGFYEQYF
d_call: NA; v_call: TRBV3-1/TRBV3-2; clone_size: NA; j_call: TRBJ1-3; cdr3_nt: TGTGCCAGCAGCCAAGGTTCTTGGGGGGGGCCTGGAAACACCATATATTTT; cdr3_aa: CASSQGSWGGPGNTIYF
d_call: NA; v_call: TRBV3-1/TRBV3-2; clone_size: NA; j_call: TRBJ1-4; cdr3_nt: TGTGCCAGCAGCCAATCGACAGTGCCTAATGAAAAACTGTTTTTT; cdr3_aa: CASSQSTVPNEKLFF
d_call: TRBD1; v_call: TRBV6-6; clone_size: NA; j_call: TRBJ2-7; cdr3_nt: TGTGCCAGCAGTCCCAGCTCCGGGACAGGGGGCGCATACGAGCAGTACTTC; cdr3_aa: CASSPSSGTGGAYEQYF
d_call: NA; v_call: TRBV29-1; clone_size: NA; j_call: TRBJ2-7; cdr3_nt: TGCAGCGTCCAGAACGCAGGACACTCGGGCGAGCAGTACTTC; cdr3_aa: CSVQNAGHSGEQYF
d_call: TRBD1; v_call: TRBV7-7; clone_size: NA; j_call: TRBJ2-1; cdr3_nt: TGTGCCAGCAGCTTTGGACAGGACCCCGACAATGAGCAGTTCTTC; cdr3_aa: CASSFGQDPDNEQFF
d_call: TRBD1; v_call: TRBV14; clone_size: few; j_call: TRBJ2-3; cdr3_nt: TGTGCCAGCAGCACGGGACAGAAATATACGCAGTATTTT; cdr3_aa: CASSTGQKYTQYF
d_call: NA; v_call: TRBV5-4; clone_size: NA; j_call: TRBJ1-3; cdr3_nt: TGTGCCAGCAGCTTGGCGGGGTCTACCGGAAACACCATATATTTT; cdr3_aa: CASSLAGSTGNTIYF
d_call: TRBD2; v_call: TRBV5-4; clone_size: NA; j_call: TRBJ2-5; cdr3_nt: TGTGCCAGCAGACCCGGGACTACCGCGCCCCAGTACTTC; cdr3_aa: CASRPGTTAPQYF
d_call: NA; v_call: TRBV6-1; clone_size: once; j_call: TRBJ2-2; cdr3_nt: TGTGCCACCGCGGACAGCACCGGGGAGCTGTTTTTT; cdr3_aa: CATADSTGELFF
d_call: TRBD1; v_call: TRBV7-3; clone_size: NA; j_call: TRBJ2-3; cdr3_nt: TGTGCCAGCAGCTTAACCCGGACAGGGGATACAGATACGCAGTATTTT; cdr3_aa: CASSLTRTGDTDTQYF
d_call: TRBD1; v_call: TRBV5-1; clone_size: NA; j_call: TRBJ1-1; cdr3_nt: TGCGCCAGCAGCAGACAGGGGGCTGGGGAGACTGAAGCTTTCTTT; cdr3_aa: CASSRQGAGETEAFF
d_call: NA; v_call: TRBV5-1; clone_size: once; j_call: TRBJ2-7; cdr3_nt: TGCGCCAGCAGCGACCCTCTCAGGGGACCCTACGAGCAGTACTTC; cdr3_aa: CASSDPLRGPYEQYF
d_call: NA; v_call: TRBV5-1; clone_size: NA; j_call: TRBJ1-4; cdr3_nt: TGCGCCAGCAGCTTGGGCACAGCAACTAATGAAAAACTGTTTTTT; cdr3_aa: CASSLGTATNEKLFF